One sample yielded the 25 T cell receptor beta chains listed below, sequenced in a study of vaccination effects on CD4 cells after COVID-19. Antigen-specific CD4+ T cells expanded by the ViraFEST assay with viral peptide pools were then sequenced. Subsequent to roughly 9 days of culture, CD4+ T cells were isolated. Vaccine administered to participants consisted of two doses of either BNT162b2 or mRNA-1273. The method was immunoSEQ multiplex PCR; TCRdb's version includes in-frame clones alone and lacks a portion of them. Seen here are roughly 24,000 clones, about three quarters observed once, and the top ten hold under 7%. No antigens are known for them. Source: CD4+ T cells from PBMCs cultured with SARS-CoV-2 spike peptides, taken after COVID-19 vaccination. The receptors shown here come from a human donor who received a COVID-19 vaccine. Some clones in this sample may be carry-over from other donors' samples.

V is TRBV9 and J is TRBJ2-1; D uncertain. The CDR3 totals 14 residues. The V and J ends lost 3 bases and 5 bases respectively, with 12 bases between them. CDR1 and CDR2 from the germline V gene are SGDLS and YYNGEE. The DNA of the CDR3 is TGTGCCAGCAGCGCCCGGTTCTATAACAATGAGCAGTTCTTC. Residues: CASSARFYNNEQFF.

V and J are TRBV7-2 and TRBJ1-2, with a possible D match to TRBD1 (5 bases). The CDR3 is 14 residues long. Per the germline V gene, CDR1 is SGHTA and CDR2 is FQGNSA. V gave up 5 bases and J gave up 7 bases, with 17 bases separating them. Here the CDR3 reads CASSAYRDLSGYTF. As DNA, the CDR3 is TGTGCCAGCAGCGCGTACCGGGACTTGTCTGGCTACACCTTC.

This clone appeared a single time. The chain has TRBV7-3 and TRBJ2-3, with D unresolved. V lost 1 base, J lost 6 bases, and 8 bases lay in between. The CDR3 consists of 13 residues. The germline CDR1 and CDR2 sequences are SGHTA and FQGTGA. CDR3 loop: CASSLNSADTQYF. The CDR3 DNA sequence: TGTGCCAGCAGCTTAAACAGCGCCGATACGCAGTATTTT. The complete variable domain, with remaining parts taken from reference TRBV7-3 and TRBJ2-3, reads GAGVSQTPSNKVTEKGKYVELRCDPISGHTALYWYRQSLGQGPEFLIYFQGTGAADDSGLPNDRFFAVRPEGSVSTLKIQRTERGDSAVYLCASSLNSADTQYFGPGTRLTVL.

V and J are TRBV30 and TRBJ1-2, with unresolved D. CDR3 length: 12 residues. V was cut by 8 bases and J by 7 bases, with 17 bases left in between. Germline V gene lookup returns CDR1 GTSNPN and CDR2 SVGIG (reference sequence). The CDR3 DNA follows: TGTGCCGGGATCCCAAACTCGGGTGGCTACACCTTC. This encodes CAGIPNSGGYTF. The whole variable domain, remainder taken from reference TRBV30 and TRBJ1-2, is SQTIHQWPATLVQPVGSPLSLECTVEGTSNPNLYWYRQAAGRGLQLLFYSVGIGQISSEVPQNLSASRPQDRQFILSSKKLLLSDSGFYLCAGIPNSGGYTFGSGTRLTVV.

J is TRBJ2-2 and V is TRBV6-4; D ambiguous. The CDR3 spans 11 residues. Trimming removed 7 bases at V and 6 bases at J, with 6 bases between. Germline values: CDR1 MRHNA, CDR2 SNTAGT. The CDR3 region has the DNA TGTGCCAGCAACGAATCCGGGGAGCTGTTTTTT. It specifies CASNESGELFF.

The chain employs TRBV2 and TRBJ2-1, with 12 bases that match TRBD2. The V gene's germline CDR1 is SNHLY and CDR2 FYNNEI. The CDR3 is 15 amino acids. J lost 9 bases, V lost 6 bases, and 9 bases had no gene match. The CDR3 sequence: CASSPLAGGPGEQFF. CDR3 coding DNA: TGTGCCAGCAGCCCTCTAGCGGGGGGGCCGGGTGAGCAGTTCTTC. Variable domain in full (rest from reference TRBV2 and TRBJ2-1): EPEVTQTPSHQVTQMGQEVILRCVPISNHLYFYWYRQILGQKVEFLVSFYNNEISEKSEIFDDQFSVERPDGSNFTLKIRSTKLEDSAMYFCASSPLAGGPGEQFFGPGTRLTVL.

V and J are TRBV18 and TRBJ1-1; maybe TRBD1 (6 bases). V lost 3 bases to trimming and J lost 6 bases, with 20 bases between them. There are 16 residues in the CDR3. CDR1 and CDR2 from the germline V gene are KGHSH and LQKENI. DNA of the CDR3: TGTGCCAGCTCACCGACAGGAGCGACAGCGTCCCCTGAAGCTTTCTTT. Residues: CASSPTGATASPEAFF.

This CDR3 is CASKGLAGGAYEQYV. Here the CDR3 DNA reads TGTGCCAGCAAGGGACTAGCGGGGGGGGCCTACGAGCAGTACGTC. The chain employs TRBV6-5 and TRBJ2-7, with 16 bases lining up with TRBD2. The CDR3 is made up of 15 amino acids. J lost 2 bases, V lost 7 bases, and 2 bases had no gene match. Germline V gene data show CDR1 as MNHEY and CDR2 as SVGAGI.

V usage is TRBV4-3 and J usage is TRBJ1-6; D may be TRBD1 (5 bases). Germline V gene sequence: CDR1 LGHNA, CDR2 YSLEER. The CDR3 is made up of 14 amino acids. V shed 2 bases and J shed 10 bases, with 12 bases lying between them. CDR3 protein: CASSQQGFGSPLHF. The CDR3 nucleotides are TGCGCCAGCAGCCAACAGGGCTTCGGCTCACCCCTCCACTTT.

DNA for the CDR3: TGTGCCAGCAGCGCGGACAGGAGTCTGAACACTGAAGCTTTCTTT. Protein sequence: CASSADRSLNTEAFF. The V and J genes are TRBV9 and TRBJ1-1; TRBD1 agrees at 7 bases. This CDR3 contains 15 residues. Germline assignment: CDR1 SGDLS and CDR2 YYNGEE. The V segment lost 3 bases and the J segment 0 bases; nucleotides outside the gene matches: 5.

This chain links TRBV7-2 with TRBJ1-2, with D hard to call. Germline V gives CDR1 SGHTA, CDR2 FQGNSA. The germline V and J ends were trimmed by 3 bases and 7 bases, with 18 bases remaining between them. The CDR3 has 15 amino acids. CDR3 DNA sequence: TGTGCCAGCAGCTTCAGTGGCGGCCGTACTATTGGCTACACCTTC. Translating it yields CASSFSGGRTIGYTF.

CDR3 nucleotides: TGCGCCAGCAGCCCCAGTCCAGGGGCCGAGACCCAGTACTTC. Residues: CASSPSPGAETQYF. This chain links TRBV4-3 with TRBJ2-5; a weak D match, TRBD1 (6 bases). Trimming cost V 4 bases and J 5 bases, with 14 bases left between them. This CDR3 is built from 14 residues. Germline lookup yields CDR1 LGHNA and CDR2 YSLEER.

This sequence joins TRBV28 and TRBJ2-7, with 7 bases fitting TRBD2. This CDR3 is built from 15 residues. Germline values: CDR1 MDHEN, CDR2 SYDVKM. The V and J ends lost 4 bases and 6 bases, in that order; junction bases with no gene match: 12. CDR3 protein: CASSSYGLGVGEQYV. In DNA, the CDR3 is TGTGCCAGCAGTTCCTATGGACTAGGGGTAGGCGAGCAGTACGTC.

This sequence joins TRBV10-3 and TRBJ1-1; perhaps TRBD1 as D (6 bases). The CDR3 is 13 amino acids. From germline, CDR1 is ENHRY and CDR2 SYGVKD. Trimming removed 10 bases at V and 7 bases at J, with 19 bases between. The CDR3 coding sequence is TGTGCCACCTCGATCAGGGGAGAGGGTGAAGCTTTCTTT. This encodes CATSIRGEGEAFF.

This clone was counted only a few times. The chain joins TRBV19 to TRBJ2-5, with a tentative D call TRBD2 (6 bases). Trimming left V 3 bases short and J 0 bases short, with 14 bases between. Germline CDR1 reads LNHDA; CDR2 reads SQIVND (reference sequence). This CDR3 region has 16 residues. The CDR3 DNA reads as TGTGCCAGTAGTATTCAAGGCGGGGAGGACCAAGAGACCCAGTACTTC. The encoded protein is CASSIQGGEDQETQYF.

The chain couples TRBV19 to TRBJ1-2; 9 positions agree with TRBD1. The V gene's germline CDR1 is LNHDA and CDR2 SQIVND (reference sequence). With 10 bases clipped from V and 8 bases from J, the junction kept 14 bases outside the gene matches. The CDR3 is made up of 14 amino acids. CDR3 DNA sequence: TGTGCCACCCTAACCCGACAGGGGGTAAAGGGCTACACCTTC. It yields the protein CATLTRQGVKGYTF.

J is TRBJ2-7 and V is TRBV5-1; 10 nucleotides match TRBD1. With 3 bases clipped from V and 1 base from J, the junction kept 1 base outside the gene matches. This CDR3 is built from 14 residues. CDR1 and CDR2 (germline): SGHRS, YFSETQ. The CDR3 DNA reads TGCGCCAGCAGCTCGGGACAGGGGTCCTACGAGCAGTACGTC. This encodes CASSSGQGSYEQYV.

This clone was seen a few times. V and J are TRBV7-9 and TRBJ2-3; 8 bases fit TRBD1. Germline lookup yields CDR1 SEHNR and CDR2 FQNEAQ (reference sequence). This CDR3 comprises 17 residues. V was clipped by 2 bases and J by 3 bases; unmatched bases: 10. CDR3: CASSLKAGGSLTDTQYF. CDR3 nucleotides: TGTGCCAGCAGCTTAAAGGCAGGGGGCTCCTTGACAGATACGCAGTATTTT.

V gene TRBV7-2 combines with J gene TRBJ2-3; D is uncertain. CDR3 length: 12 amino acids. V lost 1 base and J lost 1, with 0 bases in between. The germline CDR1 and CDR2 sequences are SGHTA and FQGNSA. The chain's CDR3 is CASSLGTDTQYF. The CDR3 DNA is TGTGCCAGCAGCTTAGGCACAGATACGCAGTATTTT.

V and J are TRBV6-6 and TRBJ1-4; D is unclear. CDR1 MNHNY and CDR2 SVGAGI come from the germline V gene (reference sequence). The CDR3 consists of 13 residues. The V end was cut by 6 bases, the J end by 8 bases, with 13 bases between. The CDR3 spells CASRTRTGEKLFF. CDR3 DNA sequence: TGTGCCAGCAGGACTCGGACGGGAGAAAAACTGTTTTTT.

A remark on this clone: Since no conserved phenylalanine or tryptophan closes the CDR3, a read error is the likely cause. No DNA is shown, since the ends of the CDR3 on it are uncertain; the CDR3 is the one TCRdb lists. The chain has TRBV10-1 and TRBJ2-4; TRBD1 is the table's D call, not checked against the DNA. Both ends counted, the CDR3 spans 13 residues. CDR1 is WNHNN, CDR2 SYGVQD, per germline (reference sequence). The CDR3 protein is CASRDTGSAPLAA.

In this sample, this clone turned up once. The rearrangement links TRBV19 to TRBJ1-3; possibly TRBD1 for D (5 bases). Germline V lookup: CDR1 LNHDA, CDR2 SQIVND (reference sequence). The CDR3 is 18 amino acids. V lost 3 bases and J lost 0, with 18 bases in between. CDR3 nucleotides: TGTGCCAGTAGTATCGCGCCTGCGCGGGGGATCTCTGGAAACACCATATATTTT. Its translation: CASSIAPARGISGNTIYF.

This chain uses TRBV2 with TRBJ2-6; a weak D match, TRBD2 (6 bases). This CDR3 has 16 residues. CDR1 is SNHLY, CDR2 FYNNEI, per germline. Trimming stripped 7 bases from V and 0 bases from J, with 13 bases between. CDR3 DNA: TGTGCCAGCAAGGAGGGTCTAACCTCTGGGGCCAACGTCCTGACTTTC. Protein: CASKEGLTSGANVLTF.

The chain carries TRBV5-5 and TRBJ2-7, with D unclear. V was clipped by 0 bases and J by 1 base, with 8 bases between them. Germline-derived CDR1 and CDR2 are SGHKS and YYEKEE (reference sequence). The CDR3 extends over 14 amino acids. The CDR3 bases are TGTGCCAGCAGCTTGGCGAACTGGTCCTACGAGCAGTACGTC. Its protein is CASSLANWSYEQYV.

The rearrangement uses TRBV28 and TRBJ1-2; TRBD1 agrees at 9 bases. The CDR3 has 16 amino acids. The V gene end was trimmed by 1 base and the J gene end by 3 bases; junction bases not matched to a gene: 6. Germline V gives CDR1 MDHEN, CDR2 SYDVKM. CDR3 nucleotides: TGTGCCAGCAGTTTATCCCGGGGACAGGGCGACTATGGCTACACCTTC. Encoded protein: CASSLSRGQGDYGYTF.